This is a list of T cell receptor beta chains from one sample in a study of response to subunit inactivated influenza vaccine. Using its own MiXCR run on the RT-PCR reads, TCRdb lists one record per CDR3 protein. The sample lists over 650,000 distinct CDR3 sequences, about a fifth occurring once. Sample: PBMCs from blood, taken less than 6 days after vaccination. The origin of the receptors is a man between 45 and 60 years old who received an inactivated influenza vaccine. The CDR3 runs from the conserved cysteine through the conserved F or W. Each record gives: CDR3 DNA, CDR3 protein, J gene, clone size, V gene, D gene. A D gene is named only where the DNA matches it firmly. Expanded clones get a size class; other rows say once, few or many, or leave the size out.

DNA: TGTGCCAGCAGTTTATTACTAGACGACACAGATACGCAGTATTTT
CDR3: CASSLLLDDTDTQYF
J: TRBJ2-3
size: .
V: TRBV27
D: .

DNA: TGTGCCAGCAGTGACAGGGGATATACGCAGTATTTT
CDR3: CASSDRGYTQYF
J: TRBJ2-3
size: many
V: TRBV12-3/TRBV12-4
D: TRBD1

DNA: TGTGTCAGCAGTTTAAGTTTCGGACAGGGCATCAAAGAGACCCAGTACTTC
CDR3: CVSSLSFGQGIKETQYF
J: TRBJ2-5
size: once
V: TRBV28
D: TRBD1

DNA: TGTGCCAGCACCCACGGACAGGGTGGCAATCAGCCCCAGCATTTT
CDR3: CASTHGQGGNQPQHF
J: TRBJ1-5
size: .
V: TRBV6-1
D: TRBD1

DNA: TGTGCCAGCAGCCGTACCCGGACAGGGCTTAGCACAGATACGCAGTATTTT
CDR3: CASSRTRTGLSTDTQYF
J: TRBJ2-3
size: .
V: TRBV5-4
D: TRBD1

DNA: TGTGCCATCAGTGACGGACTAGCGGGAGGAAAATACGAGCAGTACTTC
CDR3: CAISDGLAGGKYEQYF
J: TRBJ2-7
size: .
V: TRBV10-3
D: TRBD2

DNA: TGCGCCAGCAGCTTGGAGACAGACATCCCCTCAGATACGCAGTATTTT
CDR3: CASSLETDIPSDTQYF
J: TRBJ2-3
size: .
V: TRBV5-1
D: .

DNA: TGCAGCGTAGGGGAAGGCGGATCCTACAATGAGCAGTTCTTC
CDR3: CSVGEGGSYNEQFF
J: TRBJ2-1
size: many
V: TRBV29-1
D: .

DNA: TGCAGTGCTAGAAACGGGGGTAACACTGAAGCTTTCTTT
CDR3: CSARNGGNTEAFF
J: TRBJ1-1
size: many
V: TRBV20-1
D: .

DNA: TGTGCCAGCTCACCACAACGGGGAATTTCCTACGAGCAGTACTTC
CDR3: CASSPQRGISYEQYF
J: TRBJ2-7
size: .
V: TRBV18
D: .

DNA: TGTGCCAGCAGCTTACTAGCGGGAGTGGTTGAGCAGTTCTTC
CDR3: CASSLLAGVVEQFF
J: TRBJ2-1
size: few
V: TRBV5-5
D: TRBD2

DNA: TGTGCCATCAGGGAGGGACAGGGAAATGAAAAACTGTTTTTT
CDR3: CAIREGQGNEKLFF
J: TRBJ1-4
size: few
V: TRBV10-3
D: TRBD1

DNA: TGTGCCAGCAGCCCCTTGACAGAGGGTGACTACACCTTC
CDR3: CASSPLTEGDYTF
J: TRBJ1-2
size: few
V: TRBV5-5
D: .

DNA: TGCAGTGCTGGGATAGCGGGAGCCACAGATACGCAGTATTTT
CDR3: CSAGIAGATDTQYF
J: TRBJ2-3
size: few
V: TRBV20-1
D: TRBD2

DNA: TGTGCCAGCAGCCCTACGCGTCGGTCCTACGAGCAGTACTTC
CDR3: CASSPTRRSYEQYF
J: TRBJ2-7
size: .
V: TRBV12-3/TRBV12-4
D: .

DNA: TGTGCCAGCAGTTTCTCGACAGGGGATAATTCACCCCTCCACTTT
CDR3: CASSFSTGDNSPLHF
J: TRBJ1-6
size: .
V: TRBV12-3/TRBV12-4
D: TRBD1

DNA: TGCGCCAGCAGCACCTTCAACGTCCTGACTTTC
CDR3: CASSTFNVLTF
J: TRBJ2-6
size: few
V: TRBV5-1
D: .

DNA: TGTGCCAGCAGTTACTTTCTAGCCAAAAACATTCAGTACTTC
CDR3: CASSYFLAKNIQYF
J: TRBJ2-4
size: few
V: TRBV6-2/TRBV6-3
D: .

DNA: TGTGCCAGCAGCGTAGGTGAGGTGAAAGGCCGGCCCGTACTCTATGGCTACACCTTC
CDR3: CASSVGEVKGRPVLYGYTF
J: TRBJ1-2
size: .
V: TRBV9
D: .

DNA: TGTGCCACCAGGGACAGGGGGAGCAATCAGCCCCAGCATTTT
CDR3: CATRDRGSNQPQHF
J: TRBJ1-5
size: few
V: TRBV24-1
D: TRBD1

DNA: TGCGCCAGCAGCTTGGCCTTCACGGGGAGATCATCCCAAGAGACCCAGTACTTC
CDR3: CASSLAFTGRSSQETQYF
J: TRBJ2-5
size: few
V: TRBV5-1
D: .

DNA: TGTGCCAGCAGTTTAGGCCAGGGAGGTGTCGAGCAGTACTTC
CDR3: CASSLGQGGVEQYF
J: TRBJ2-7
size: few
V: TRBV28
D: .

DNA: TGTGCCAGCAGTTTATCTCCTCGAGGGATTCGAGAGCCCCAGCATTTT
CDR3: CASSLSPRGIREPQHF
J: TRBJ1-5
size: few
V: TRBV12-3/TRBV12-4
D: .

DNA: TGTGCCAGCTCCAACGGGGGCACCGGGGAGCTGTTTTTT
CDR3: CASSNGGTGELFF
J: TRBJ2-2
size: .
V: TRBV7-2
D: .

DNA: TGTGCCAGCAGTCATAGCCGGGTTTCGGACAGACAAGATATCTCCTACAATGAGCAGTTCTTC
CDR3: CASSHSRVSDRQDISYNEQFF
J: TRBJ2-1
size: .
V: TRBV7-7
D: .

DNA: TGTGCCAGCAGCCTCGGGCCGGAGTCCTACGAGCAGTACTTC
CDR3: CASSLGPESYEQYF
J: TRBJ2-7
size: few
V: TRBV7-2
D: .

DNA: TGTGCCAGCAGCCCAAGAGCTAGCGGGATTAACAATGAGCAGTTCTTC
CDR3: CASSPRASGINNEQFF
J: TRBJ2-1
size: few
V: TRBV7-2
D: TRBD2

DNA: TGCGCCAGCAGCCACCGACAGGGTACCGACGAGCAGTACTTC
CDR3: CASSHRQGTDEQYF
J: TRBJ2-7
size: .
V: TRBV4-3
D: TRBD1

DNA: TGTGCCAGCAGTTTTTTAGGGGGCGGGCAGCCCCAGCATTTT
CDR3: CASSFLGGGQPQHF
J: TRBJ1-5
size: .
V: TRBV12-3/TRBV12-4
D: TRBD1

DNA: TGCGCCAGCAGCGGGGAGTGGGCTGGGGCCAACGTCCTGACTTTC
CDR3: CASSGEWAGANVLTF
J: TRBJ2-6
size: .
V: TRBV5-1
D: .

DNA: TGCAGCGCCACTGAACCGGGACAGGGGCACAACGAGCAGTACTTC
CDR3: CSATEPGQGHNEQYF
J: TRBJ2-7
size: few
V: TRBV29-1
D: TRBD1

DNA: TGTGCCAGCAGCTCCCTGACGACCCCAGGGTTCTTC
CDR3: CASSSLTTPGFF
J: TRBJ2-1
size: few
V: TRBV11-2
D: .

DNA: TGTGCCAGCAGTTTCACTTCGGTACAGGGATTCGCTGGCTACACCTTC
CDR3: CASSFTSVQGFAGYTF
J: TRBJ1-2
size: .
V: TRBV28
D: .

DNA: TGCGCCAGCAGGGGGACTAGCGCCGGTCAGTTCTTC
CDR3: CASRGTSAGQFF
J: TRBJ2-1
size: few
V: TRBV5-1
D: TRBD2

DNA: TGTGCCTCCATCAGTGAACAGGTGGTGGGAGGTGAGCAGTTCTTC
CDR3: CASISEQVVGGEQFF
J: TRBJ2-1
size: many
V: TRBV10-3
D: .

DNA: TGCGCCAGCAGCCAGTCCAGGAATGAAAAACTGTTTTTT
CDR3: CASSQSRNEKLFF
J: TRBJ1-4
size: few
V: TRBV4-3
D: .

DNA: TGCAGTGCTAGCAACGCCTACCAAGAGACCCAGTACTTC
CDR3: CSASNAYQETQYF
J: TRBJ2-5
size: few
V: TRBV20-1
D: .

DNA: TGTGCCAGCAGCTTACTGGGTGGTCTTTCCAATGAGCAGTTCTTC
CDR3: CASSLLGGLSNEQFF
J: TRBJ2-1
size: .
V: TRBV7-9
D: .

DNA: TGTGCCAGCAGCTTAGTAGGATACAGGATCCCTGGGGCCAACGTCCTGACTTTC
CDR3: CASSLVGYRIPGANVLTF
J: TRBJ2-6
size: .
V: TRBV11-1
D: .

DNA: TGTGCCAGCAACCCTCGATGGACTAGCGAATACAATGAGCAGTTCTTC
CDR3: CASNPRWTSEYNEQFF
J: TRBJ2-1
size: few
V: TRBV7-8
D: TRBD2

DNA: TGTGCCAGCAGCTTAGCTGGTTGGGGCACAGATACGCAGTATTTT
CDR3: CASSLAGWGTDTQYF
J: TRBJ2-3
size: .
V: TRBV7-2
D: .

DNA: TGTGCCAGCAGCGCGGGACTAGTTCACAATGAGCAGTTCTTC
CDR3: CASSAGLVHNEQFF
J: TRBJ2-1
size: .
V: TRBV9
D: TRBD2

DNA: TGTGCCAGCAGCCGCAGCGGACTCATCAATCAGCCCCAGCATTTT
CDR3: CASSRSGLINQPQHF
J: TRBJ1-5
size: .
V: TRBV12-3/TRBV12-4
D: .

DNA: TGCAGTGCTAGACCTCCGGGACAAAGCTCCTACGAGCAGTACTTC
CDR3: CSARPPGQSSYEQYF
J: TRBJ2-7
size: .
V: TRBV20-1
D: .

DNA: TGTGCCAGCAGCTTAACCCTAGCGGGAGTAGGCGATGAGCAGTTCTTC
CDR3: CASSLTLAGVGDEQFF
J: TRBJ2-1
size: .
V: TRBV7-9
D: TRBD2

DNA: TGCAGTGCTCAACCTTGGCAGTCATACAGGGGAGATACGCTGTATTTT
CDR3: CSAQPWQSYRGDTLYF
J: TRBJ2-3
size: .
V: TRBV20-1
D: TRBD1

DNA: TGTGCCAGCAATAAACTAGCGGGAGCCTACAATGAGCAGTTCTTC
CDR3: CASNKLAGAYNEQFF
J: TRBJ2-1
size: few
V: TRBV12-3/TRBV12-4
D: TRBD2

DNA: TGTGCCAGCAGTTCCCCGGGACTAGCGGGGAGGAATGAGCAGTTCTTC
CDR3: CASSSPGLAGRNEQFF
J: TRBJ2-1
size: few
V: TRBV6-2/TRBV6-3
D: TRBD2

DNA: TGCAGCGTTGGAACACACTCCTACGAGCAGTACTTC
CDR3: CSVGTHSYEQYF
J: TRBJ2-7
size: few
V: TRBV29-1
D: .

DNA: TGTGCCAGCAGTGAAGCCGGGGCTAATTCACCCCTCCACTTT
CDR3: CASSEAGANSPLHF
J: TRBJ1-6
size: .
V: TRBV6-1
D: .

DNA: TGCGCCAGCAGCCACCCGGGATCCTACGAGCAGTACTTC
CDR3: CASSHPGSYEQYF
J: TRBJ2-7
size: few
V: TRBV4-3
D: .

DNA: TGTGCCATCTCGGACAGGAACACCGGGGAGCTGTTTTTT
CDR3: CAISDRNTGELFF
J: TRBJ2-2
size: .
V: TRBV10-3
D: .

DNA: TGTGCCAGCAGCTCGGGCAGGGAGGACGAGCAGTACTTC
CDR3: CASSSGREDEQYF
J: TRBJ2-7
size: .
V: TRBV7-9
D: .